Listed here is a single T cell receptor beta chain. Its antigen has not been determined. No much larger clonotype is one base removed from it; base qualities were not supplied. CDR1 and CDR2 are read off the germline V gene (reference sequence) as LNHDA and SQIVND. From the cysteine through the phenylalanine, the CDR3 covers 15 amino acids. Only CDR3 DNA is held: 45 bases, read in frame from base 1. V is shortened by 4 bases, J by 3 bases, and the region joining them spans 12 bases. TCRbeta CDR3 regions were amplified from genomic DNA by means of the immunoSEQ Assay, a bias-controlled multiplex PCR. The original pipeline was this. Within the assay, amplification of reference gene primers was used to estimate how many nucleated cells each sample contained. Sequence reads were collapsed and filtered to measure the absolute abundance of every unique TCRbeta CDR3 rearrangement. For each sample, productive Simpson clonality was calculated as the square root of Simpson's diversity index over productive rearrangements. TCRdb provides this immuneACCESS table in a form limited to in-frame rearrangements. Some clones are lacking; in checked studies, under half of them reflect an unresolved V gene, and why the rest are absent is not known. That table supplies the V and J calls and clone size; D and trimming were determined from the DNA. The sample has roughly 250,000 clones on record, roughly 87% of them singletons. The ten largest clones add up to about 7% of the sample.

A second Seattle source provided samples from volunteer blood donors who had recovered from COVID-19. Whole blood was collected in K2EDTA tubes by collaborating institutions according to the institutions' own protocols. For TCRbeta analysis, collaborators shipped samples as frozen whole blood, isolated PBMCs, or DNA extracted from either of those sample types. This specimen belongs to a study of blood T cell repertoires in COVID-19 (dated by TCRdb to 2019 to 2021). For the study in its entirety: Samples covering the acute and convalescent phases of COVID-19 were provided by collaborators in the United States, Italy and Spain. Samples came from the ongoing ImmuneRACE study (first 160 participants) plus 1,254 subjects from 6 global collaborators. HLA class I and class II types, where available, came from metadata supplied by the sample provider rather than from assay-based typing. The prospective study material was composed of cDNA or gDNA derived from T cells, B-cell-depleted T cells, or PBMCs. Nearly every sample came with metadata listing a de-identified subject ID, COVID-19 status, age in years and sex. The dataset comprised deeply sampled blood TCRbeta repertoires from subjects exposed to, actively infected with, or recovered from COVID-19. The repertoires were made available in a free public database intended to serve as a resource for research on the immune response to SARS-CoV-2. Overall results and qualifications from the work: Clinical and demographic metadata were provided uncurated, with the amount varying by source and participant.

What was sequenced was peripheral blood. The rearranged segments are TRBV19 and TRBJ2-2, with the D gene not clear enough to name. The clonotype was recovered from a man in his 60s who had recovered from COVID-19. The sequence in DNA is TGTGCCAGTAGTACATACAGTCTCTACACCGGGGAGCTGTTTTTT. Its protein product is CASSTYSLYTGELFF.